This entry features one TCR beta chain sequence. The target antigen is unknown. The V gene's germline CDR1 is MNHEY and CDR2 SVGAGI. V shed 5 bases and J 4 bases; nucleotides not matched to a gene: 4. This CDR3 is built from 13 residues. TCRdb keeps only in-frame clones here, not all; method: immunoSEQ multiplex PCR. Among approximately 120,000 clones listed, 90% were seen once. These data originate in a study of T cell responses to AZD1222 COVID-19 vaccine. Whole-study context: Investigators merged groups given second doses at roughly 4 or roughly 12 weeks.

Points from the study as a whole: Spike-specific TCR breadth and depth rose after two AZD1222 doses. White British people made up most donors, females outnumbered males, and clonal diversity was possibly underestimated. Seropositive status at baseline applied to only 6 or 7 AZD1222 recipients.

The material was peripheral blood, obtained on day 0 of AZD1222 vaccination. This sequence joins TRBV6-5 and TRBJ1-1, with 7 nucleotides matching TRBD1. This sequence originates from an adult in good health. CDR3 coding DNA: TGTGCCAGCAGTACCAGGGGGTTCACTGAAGCTTTCTTT. Encoded protein: CASSTRGFTEAFF.